These 5 T cell receptor beta chains were sequenced from one sample in a study of blood T cell repertoires in COVID-19. Clones were sequenced by immunoSEQ multiplex PCR, and TCRdb holds only the in-frame ones, with some missing. Among 100,000 to 150,000 clones listed, approximately 80% were seen once. The sequenced material came from peripheral blood. The origin of the receptors is a man between 65 and 80 years old with acute or convalescent COVID-19.

The CDR3 region is CASSQWGRGTEAFF. The DNA for the CDR3 is TGTGCCAGCTCCCAGTGGGGCAGGGGGACTGAAGCTTTCTTT. This chain uses TRBV18 with TRBJ1-1; 7 bases align to TRBD1. Germline V gene lookup returns CDR1 KGHSH and CDR2 LQKENI. V dropped 6 bases and J dropped 5; count of bases not matched to a gene: 9. The CDR3 extends over 14 amino acids.

V gene TRBV6-5 combines with J gene TRBJ1-2; 8 positions match TRBD1. Germline CDR1 reads MNHEY; CDR2 reads SVGAGI. The CDR3 covers 14 residues. After removal of 5 bases from V and 3 bases from J, the junction contained 5 bases not matched to a gene. For the CDR3, the DNA is TGTGCCAGCAGTCCAGGACAGGGCCACTATGGCTACACCTTC. This sequence encodes CASSPGQGHYGYTF.

A note on this clone: Germline is not matched at one junction end, which may reflect a read error. The chain carries TRBV29-1 and TRBJ2-3; TRBD2 matches at 7 bases. The V gene's germline CDR1 is SQVTM and CDR2 ANQGSEA. The CDR3 contains 12 residues. The CDR3 reads CSVAGGTDTQYF. The CDR3 bases are TGTTCCGTGGCGGGAGGCACAGATACGCAGTATTTT.

This clone has more than one count but fewer than ten. The chain combines TRBV3-1 (or the pseudogene TRBV3-2) with TRBJ1-3, with D possibly matching TRBD1 (6 bases). This CDR3 is built from 12 residues. The germline V gene has CDR1 LGHDT and CDR2 YNNKEL (reference sequence). V lost 2 bases, J lost 7 bases, and 6 bases lay in between. CDR3: CASSQRGNTIYF. In DNA form, the CDR3 reads TGTGCCAGCAGCCAAAGGGGGAACACCATATATTTT.

The rearrangement uses TRBV19 and TRBJ1-4; D remains ambiguous. V lost 2 bases and J lost 6, with 7 bases in between. The CDR3 sequence is 13 residues long. Germline CDR1 LNHDA, CDR2 SQIVND (reference sequence). CDR3 DNA: TGTGCCAGTAGTATAATCCGGGATGAAAAACTGTTTTTT. Translated: CASSIIRDEKLFF.